This TCR beta chain derives from a study of T cells in Graves' hyperthyroidism and ophthalmopathy. Overall study results and limits: Blood also carried most thyroid clonotypes expanded above 0.001.

TCR beta CDR3 regions were amplified from RNA. Initially, a first-round RT-PCR of the TCR CDR3 employed the HTBI primer set. A single record per CDR3 protein comes from TCRdb applying MiXCR to the multiplex PCR reads. The sample gives about 600,000 distinct CDR3 sequences, around 15% of which show up once; roughly 3.5% is in the top ten. The ends were cut back, 4 bases at V and 0 bases at J, with 13 bases in the middle. CDR1 and CDR2 from the germline V gene are SGHAT and FQNNGV. The CDR3 runs 16 residues. There are many counts of this clonotype. Its antigen is still unknown. This TCR derives from a woman aged 40 to 49 with Graves' ophthalmopathy. This chain uses TRBV11-2 with TRBJ2-1, with no clear D. The sequencing sample was made of blood. The CDR3 coding sequence is TGTGCCAGCAGCTCCACCCCACCCAGCTCCTACAATGAGCAGTTCTTC. Protein: CASSSTPPSSYNEQFF.